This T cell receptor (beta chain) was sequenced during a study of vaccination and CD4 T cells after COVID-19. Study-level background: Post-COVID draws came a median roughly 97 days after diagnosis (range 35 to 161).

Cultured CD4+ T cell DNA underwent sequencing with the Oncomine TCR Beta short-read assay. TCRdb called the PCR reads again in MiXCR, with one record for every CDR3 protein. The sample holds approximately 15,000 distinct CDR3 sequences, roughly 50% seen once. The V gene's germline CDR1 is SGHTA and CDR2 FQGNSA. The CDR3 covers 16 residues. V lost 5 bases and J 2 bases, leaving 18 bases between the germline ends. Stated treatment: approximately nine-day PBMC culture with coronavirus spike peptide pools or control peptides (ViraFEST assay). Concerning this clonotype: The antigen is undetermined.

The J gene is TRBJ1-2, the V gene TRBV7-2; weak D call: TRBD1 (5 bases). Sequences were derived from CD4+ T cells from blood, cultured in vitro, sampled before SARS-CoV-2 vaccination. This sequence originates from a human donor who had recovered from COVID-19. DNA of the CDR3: TGTGCCAGCAGCGGGCGAGGGGTGGAGGGCAACTATGGCTACACCTTC. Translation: CASSGRGVEGNYGYTF.